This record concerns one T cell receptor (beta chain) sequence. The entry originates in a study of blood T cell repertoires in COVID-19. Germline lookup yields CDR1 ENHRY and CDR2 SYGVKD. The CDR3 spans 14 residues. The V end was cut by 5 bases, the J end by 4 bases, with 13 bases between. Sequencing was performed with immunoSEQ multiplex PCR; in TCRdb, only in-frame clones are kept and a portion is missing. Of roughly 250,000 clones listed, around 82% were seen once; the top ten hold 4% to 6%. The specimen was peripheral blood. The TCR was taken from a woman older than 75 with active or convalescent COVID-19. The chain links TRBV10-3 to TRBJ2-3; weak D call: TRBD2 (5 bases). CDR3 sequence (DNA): TGTGCCATCAGTCCGAGGGCAAGGTCAGATACGCAGTATTTT. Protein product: CAISPRARSDTQYF.